These 29 T cell receptor beta chains share one sample of origin, sequenced in a study of T-cell reconstitution after alpha-beta-depleted transplantation in children. Construction of the TCRbeta library involved unique molecular identifiers. One entry per CDR3 protein results from TCRdb running MiXCR on the PCR reads. The data show roughly 240,000 distinct CDR3 sequences, with around 7.5% seen just once and nearly 6.5% held by the top ten. This specimen was PBMCs, mostly from graft donor cells, taken 180 days after TCRalphabeta/CD19-depleted stem cell transplant. The receptors here all came from a male patient younger than 18 who had a stem cell transplant for acute lymphoblastic leukemia, so the T cells may come from the graft donor.

This clonotype was seen many times. J is TRBJ1-2 and V is TRBV2; D perhaps matches TRBD1 (6 bases). The CDR3 contains 12 residues. Germline CDR1 SNHLY, CDR2 FYNNEI. V was clipped by 7 bases and J by 8 bases, with 14 bases between them. The CDR3 reads CASMGGLRGYTF. The CDR3 DNA reads as TGTGCCAGCATGGGGGGCCTGAGAGGCTACACCTTC.

This clonotype was recorded at least ten times. The chain uses TRBV4-2 and TRBJ2-1, with 12 bases matching TRBD1. The germline gives CDR1 LGHNA, CDR2 YNFKEQ. V shed 0 bases and J 7 bases; nucleotides not matched to a gene: 10. This CDR3 has 18 amino acids. The CDR3 here is CASSQDPPGQGAVNEQFF. Here the CDR3 DNA reads TGTGCCAGCAGCCAAGATCCCCCGGGACAGGGGGCAGTTAATGAGCAGTTCTTC.

The table lists this clonotype with many counts. This chain connects TRBV9 to TRBJ2-3; 10 positions agree with TRBD2. The CDR3 extends over 15 amino acids. Germline-derived CDR1 and CDR2 are SGDLS and YYNGEE. The J segment lost 4 bases and the V segment lost 3 bases, leaving 5 bases of the junction unmatched. In DNA, the CDR3 is TGTGCCAGCAGCGCTACTAGCGGGGTACCAGATACGCAGTATTTT. Translation gives CASSATSGVPDTQYF. The variable domain in full, with the rest retrieved from reference TRBV9 and TRBJ2-3, is DSGVTQTPKHLITATGQRVTLRCSPRSGDLSVYWYQQSLDQGLQFLIQYYNGEERAKGNILERFSAQQFPDLHSELNLSSLELGDSALYFCASSATSGVPDTQYFGPGTRLTVL.

This clonotype was observed at least ten times. V is TRBV29-1 and J is TRBJ1-3; D remains unclear. There are 14 residues in the CDR3. Germline values: CDR1 SQVTM, CDR2 ANQGSEA. V lost 4 bases and J 0 bases, leaving 10 bases between the germline ends. The CDR3 spells CSVVIKSSGNTIYF. DNA for the CDR3: TGCAGCGTTGTGATTAAGAGCTCTGGAAACACCATATATTTT.

At least ten counts were recorded for this clonotype. The chain couples TRBV29-1 to TRBJ2-4, with D unclear. Germline V CDR1 and CDR2: SQVTM, ANQGSEA. The CDR3 is 13 residues long. The germline V and J ends were trimmed by 4 bases and 0 bases, with 7 bases remaining between them. Written as DNA, the CDR3 is TGCAGCGTTGGGAGTGAAGCCAAAAACATTCAGTACTTC. It codes for CSVGSEAKNIQYF.

The chain links TRBV7-5 to TRBJ1-1. TRBV7-5 is designated a pseudogene. The CDR3 runs to 12 residues. The CDR3 protein is CISDGPKAEAFF. The CDR3 nucleotides are TGTATCTCAGACGGGCCCAAGGCTGAAGCTTTCTTT.

This clonotype was recorded many times. The V and J genes are TRBV7-9 and TRBJ2-5; D might be TRBD1 or TRBD2, each matching 5 bases. The V gene's germline CDR1 is SEHNR and CDR2 FQNEAQ (reference sequence). The CDR3 covers 14 residues. V lost 5 bases to trimming and J lost 2 bases, with 12 bases between them. For the CDR3, the DNA is TGTGCCAGCAGCGTAGAGGGGATTCAAGAGACCCAGTACTTC. Translated, it gives CASSVEGIQETQYF.

The chain is built from TRBV19 and TRBJ2-1; the D gene is possibly TRBD1 (6 bases). Trimming cost V 5 bases and J 1 base, with 15 bases left between them. The CDR3 has 16 amino acids. CDR1 and CDR2 from the germline V gene are LNHDA and SQIVND (reference sequence). The CDR3 region is CASSPTQGRSYNEQFF. As DNA, the CDR3 is TGTGCCAGTAGTCCGACACAGGGCAGGTCCTACAATGAGCAGTTCTTC.

This chain connects TRBV20-1 to TRBJ2-7; 10 nucleotides match TRBD1. CDR3 length: 15 amino acids. V shed 6 bases, J shed 3 bases, and the junction held 11 bases outside the gene matches. Germline values: CDR1 DFQATT, CDR2 SNEGSKA (reference sequence). The CDR3 loop reads CSANTGTGALYEQYF. The CDR3 DNA is TGCAGTGCAAACACCGGGACAGGGGCTCTCTACGAGCAGTACTTC.

This clonotype was seen many times. CDR3 nucleotides: TGTGCCAGCAACGTACCGGGACCACTATACGAGCAGTACTTC. It yields the protein CASNVPGPLYEQYF. The rearrangement joins TRBV27 to TRBJ2-7; either TRBD1 or TRBD2 may supply D (5 bases each). Trimming took 7 bases from V and 4 from J, leaving 17 bases between them. The CDR3 spans 14 residues. Germline V gene data show CDR1 as MNHEY and CDR2 as SMNVEV (reference sequence).

This clonotype was detected many times. V is TRBV12-3 or TRBV12-4 and J is TRBJ1-5; TRBD1 agrees at 8 bases. V gave up 5 bases and J gave up 0 bases; unmatched junction bases: 3. This CDR3 spans 15 amino acids. CDR3 nucleotides: TGTGCCAGCAGTCCGACAGGGGATAGCAATCAGCCCCAGCATTTT. Its translation is CASSPTGDSNQPQHF.

This clonotype was observed a few times. V usage is TRBV20-1 and J usage is TRBJ1-5; D is uncertain. V was clipped by 4 bases and J by 4 bases, with 14 bases between them. The germline gives CDR1 DFQATT, CDR2 SNEGSKA (reference sequence). This CDR3 spans 14 amino acids. CDR3 DNA sequence: TGCAGTGCTATAGAGGGAACAGAGAATCAGCCCCAGCATTTT. This sequence encodes CSAIEGTENQPQHF.

This clonotype was counted ten times or more. V gene TRBV13 combines with J gene TRBJ2-1, with TRBD2 matching 8 bases. The V gene end was trimmed by 8 bases and the J gene end by 0 bases; junction bases not matched to a gene: 6. The length of the CDR3 is 15 residues. Germline V gene lookup returns CDR1 PRHDT and CDR2 FYEKMQ (reference sequence). CDR3 coding DNA: TGTGCCAGCGGGACTAGAATGGGCTCCTACAATGAGCAGTTCTTC. It is translated as CASGTRMGSYNEQFF.

This chain uses TRBV20-1 with TRBJ2-5, with 9 bases lining up with TRBD2. V dropped 1 base and J dropped 5; count of bases not matched to a gene: 11. Per the germline V gene, CDR1 is DFQATT and CDR2 is SNEGSKA (reference sequence). The CDR3 consists of 16 residues. CDR3 residues: CSARVASGVTRETQYF. DNA for the CDR3: TGCAGTGCTAGAGTCGCTAGCGGGGTGACGCGGGAGACCCAGTACTTC.

This clonotype was seen at least ten times. The rearrangement joins TRBV6-1 to TRBJ1-3, with D hard to call. The germline V and J ends were trimmed by 7 bases and 0 bases, with 10 bases remaining between them. The germline V gene has CDR1 MNHNS and CDR2 SASEGT. The CDR3 consists of 14 residues. The chain's CDR3 is CASTPSLSGNTIYF. CDR3 DNA: TGTGCCAGCACCCCTTCCCTCTCTGGAAACACCATATATTTT.

This clonotype was detected many times. The J gene is TRBJ1-2, the V gene TRBV9; no definite D call. V dropped 2 bases and J dropped 1 base, with 6 bases sitting between them. Germline V gene sequence: CDR1 SGDLS, CDR2 YYNGEE. This CDR3 is 13 amino acids long. CDR3 residues: CASSVEGNYGYTF. Here the CDR3 DNA reads TGTGCCAGCAGCGTCGAAGGTAACTATGGCTACACCTTC.

The table lists this clonotype with many counts. This sequence joins TRBV25-1 and TRBJ2-5, with D hard to call. The CDR3 is 13 amino acids. V gave up 4 bases and J gave up 7 bases, with 13 bases separating them. The V gene's germline CDR1 is MGHDK and CDR2 SYGVNS. This CDR3 reads CASSGRHGWTQYF. The CDR3 DNA is TGTGCCAGCAGTGGACGACACGGATGGACCCAGTACTTC.

This clonotype was counted ten times or more. This chain uses TRBV20-1 with TRBJ1-4, with 7 nucleotides matching TRBD1. Trimming removed 1 base from V and 8 bases from J; junction bases left unmatched: 7. Germline CDR1 DFQATT, CDR2 SNEGSKA (reference sequence). This CDR3 has 14 amino acids. The CDR3 region has the DNA TGCAGTGCTAGAGGGGGAAGGGGGCGGGAAAAACTGTTTTTT. Its protein is CSARGGRGREKLFF.

In this sample, this clonotype turned up many times. V and J are TRBV12-3 or TRBV12-4 and TRBJ1-5; no reliable D call. Trimming pared 5 bases from V and 2 bases from J, leaving 13 bases between. This CDR3 is 15 amino acids long. In DNA form, the CDR3 reads TGTGCCAGCAGTCCCCGGAGGGCTGGCAATCAGCCCCAGCATTTT. Protein product: CASSPRRAGNQPQHF.

Comments on this clonotype: Since a much larger clone is just one base distant, this may be a read error. The chain couples TRBV20-1 to TRBJ2-5; D is undetermined. Germline V gene data show CDR1 as DFQATT and CDR2 as SNEGSKA (reference sequence). Trimming cost V 1 base and J 4 bases, with 19 bases left between them. The length of the CDR3 is 16 residues. The CDR3 region is CSARGYGFVRPETQYF. The CDR3 nucleotides read TGCAGTGCTAGAGGGTATGGATTCGTTCGTCCAGAGACCCAGTACTTC.

This clonotype turned up a few times. The chain uses TRBV28 and TRBJ2-7; a weak D match, TRBD1 (5 bases). This CDR3 is built from 16 residues. Germline CDR1 MDHEN, CDR2 SYDVKM. V lost 6 bases and J lost 1, with 19 bases in between. Here the CDR3 reads CASRPIGALGSYEQYF. In DNA form, the CDR3 reads TGTGCCAGCAGACCCATTGGGGCGTTGGGTTCCTACGAGCAGTACTTC.

This clonotype was observed at least ten times. The CDR3 sequence is CSARDSFFPNTGELFF. The CDR3 bases are TGCAGTGCTAGAGATTCTTTTTTCCCGAACACCGGGGAGCTGTTTTTT. The chain is built from TRBV20-1 and TRBJ2-2; D unclear. Germline lookup yields CDR1 DFQATT and CDR2 SNEGSKA (reference sequence). Trimming shortened V by 0 bases and J by 0 bases, and 11 bases separated the two germline ends. The CDR3 consists of 16 residues.

In its sample, this clonotype was seen many times. This chain links TRBV9 with TRBJ1-1, with D tentatively TRBD1 (6 bases). This CDR3 contains 15 residues. Germline V CDR1 and CDR2: SGDLS, YYNGEE. V was pared by 1 base and J by 1 base, with 11 bases between. The CDR3 coding sequence is TGTGCCAGCAGCGTAAGGGGGACACCGAACACTGAAGCTTTCTTT. Amino acids: CASSVRGTPNTEAFF. The whole variable domain, filled in from reference TRBV9 and TRBJ1-1, reads DSGVTQTPKHLITATGQRVTLRCSPRSGDLSVYWYQQSLDQGLQFLIQYYNGEERAKGNILERFSAQQFPDLHSELNLSSLELGDSALYFCASSVRGTPNTEAFFGQGTRLTVV.

This clonotype was found many times. This rearrangement joins TRBV29-1 to TRBJ1-1; TRBD1 agrees at 8 bases. With V trimmed by 4 bases and J by 5 bases, 3 bases remained unmatched. The CDR3 totals 12 residues. Germline V lookup: CDR1 SQVTM, CDR2 ANQGSEA. As DNA, the CDR3 is TGCAGCGTTGCAGGGGGCGAGACTGAAGCTTTCTTT. Amino acid sequence: CSVAGGETEAFF.

This clonotype was counted at least ten times. The J gene is TRBJ2-2, the V gene TRBV7-9; D remains ambiguous. CDR3 length: 15 amino acids. Germline values: CDR1 SEHNR, CDR2 FQNEAQ (reference sequence). V shed 0 bases and J shed 7 bases, with 12 bases lying between them. CDR3 residues: CASSLARLVNGELFF. For the CDR3, the DNA is TGTGCCAGCAGCTTAGCGCGGCTGGTTAACGGGGAGCTGTTTTTT.

This clonotype was seen repeatedly, ten times or more. V is TRBV21-1 and J is TRBJ2-2; the DNA was not used to check the table's D call, TRBD2. TRBV21-1 is assigned pseudogene status. The CDR3 spans 15 residues. The CDR3 nucleotides are TGTGCCAGCAGCCCCCCCGGGACTCCCACCGGGGAGCTGTTTTTT. Translation gives CASSPPGTPTGELFF.

To note about this clonotype: This may be a read error: a much more frequent sequence differs by one nucleotide. The rearrangement links TRBV5-1 to TRBJ2-3; possible D gene TRBD1, 6 bases. Trimming took off 8 bases at V and 2 bases at J, with 15 bases between the two ends. The CDR3 is 14 amino acids. Per germline, CDR1 SGHRS and CDR2 YFSETQ. CDR3 nucleotides: TGCGCCAGGATCTTCACAGGGTACACAGATACGCAGTATTTT. Translated, it gives CARIFTGYTDTQYF.

Many counts were recorded for this clonotype. The chain uses TRBV18 and TRBJ1-4, with a tentative D call TRBD1 (5 bases). Per the germline V gene, CDR1 is KGHSH and CDR2 is LQKENI. The ends were cut back, 4 bases at V and 7 bases at J, with 13 bases in the middle. This CDR3 comprises 14 residues. The CDR3: CASSHSEGSEKLFF. CDR3 bases: TGTGCCAGCTCACACAGCGAGGGGAGTGAAAAACTGTTTTTT.

The V call is TRBV11-2, the J call TRBJ2-3, with TRBD1 identical over 9 bases. V lost 4 bases and J lost 5; bases outside the gene matches: 7. The CDR3 covers 15 residues. CDR1 is SGHAT, CDR2 FQNNGV, per germline. CDR3 nucleotides: TGTGCCAGCAGCTCGTTGGGGACAGGGCAAGATACGCAGTATTTT. Residues: CASSSLGTGQDTQYF. Variable domain in full (rest from reference TRBV11-2 and TRBJ2-3): EAGVAQSPRYKIIEKRQSVAFWCNPISGHATLYWYQQILGQGPKLLIQFQNNGVVDDSQLPKDRFSAERLKGVDSTLKIQPAKLEDSAVYLCASSSLGTGQDTQYFGPGTRLTVL.